The clone carrying this T cell receptor (beta chain) was seen only once. Sample treatment: roughly 19 received Ad26.COV2.S at low or high dose, single or two shots; about 5 received placebo; per-sample allocation not given. Sample collection was performed on day 63 after the first vaccine or placebo injection. The data are from a study of Ad26.COV2.S vaccination and SARS-CoV-2 variants. About the research overall: The COV1001 Ad26.COV2.S trial arm included the donor.

This CDR3 spans 13 amino acids. V lost 3 bases and J 4 bases, leaving 10 bases between the germline ends. Per the germline V gene, CDR1 is SGDLS and CDR2 is YYNGEE. The table came from immunoSEQ multiplex PCR; TCRdb's copy has only in-frame clones and leaves some out. The sample lists roughly 400,000 clones, approximately 90% occurring once. The sample in question was peripheral blood, obtained in a trial of Ad26.COV2.S vaccine versus placebo. This chain links TRBV9 with TRBJ2-5; a weak D match, TRBD1 (5 bases). The TCR originated in a person aged 18-65 years who received the Ad26.COV2.S COVID-19 vaccine or a placebo. CDR3 DNA sequence: TGTGCCAGCAGCGGGACACATATAGAGACCCAGTACTTC. As protein: CASSGTHIETQYF. The full variable domain, its missing parts supplied by reference TRBV9 and TRBJ2-5, is DSGVTQTPKHLITATGQRVTLRCSPRSGDLSVYWYQQSLDQGLQFLIQYYNGEERAKGNILERFSAQQFPDLHSELNLSSLELGDSALYFCASSGTHIETQYFGPGTRLLVL.